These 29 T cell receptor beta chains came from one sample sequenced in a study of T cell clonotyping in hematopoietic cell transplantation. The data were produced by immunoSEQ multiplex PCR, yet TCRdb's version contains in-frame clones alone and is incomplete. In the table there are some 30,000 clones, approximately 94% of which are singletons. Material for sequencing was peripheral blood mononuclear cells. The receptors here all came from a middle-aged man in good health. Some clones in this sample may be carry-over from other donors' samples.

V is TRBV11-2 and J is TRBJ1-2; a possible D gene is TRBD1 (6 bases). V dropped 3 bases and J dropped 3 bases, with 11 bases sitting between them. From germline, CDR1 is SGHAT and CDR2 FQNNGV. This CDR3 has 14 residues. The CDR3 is CASSLVGGDYGYTF. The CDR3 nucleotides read TGTGCCAGCAGCTTGGTAGGGGGGGACTATGGCTACACCTTC.

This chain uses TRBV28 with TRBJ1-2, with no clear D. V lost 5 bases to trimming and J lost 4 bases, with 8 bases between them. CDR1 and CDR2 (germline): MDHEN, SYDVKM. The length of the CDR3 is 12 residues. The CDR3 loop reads CASSRASYGYTF. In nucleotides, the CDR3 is TGTGCCAGCAGTCGGGCCTCCTATGGCTACACCTTC.

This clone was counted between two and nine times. CDR3 amino acids: CASSYGQGTDTQYF. CDR3 nucleotide sequence: TGTGCCAGCAGTTACGGACAGGGCACAGATACGCAGTATTTT. V usage is TRBV6-5 and J usage is TRBJ2-3, with 7 bases lining up with TRBD1. Germline lookup yields CDR1 MNHEY and CDR2 SVGAGI. Unmatched junction bases numbered 0, after V lost 2 bases and J lost 1 base. This CDR3 comprises 14 residues.

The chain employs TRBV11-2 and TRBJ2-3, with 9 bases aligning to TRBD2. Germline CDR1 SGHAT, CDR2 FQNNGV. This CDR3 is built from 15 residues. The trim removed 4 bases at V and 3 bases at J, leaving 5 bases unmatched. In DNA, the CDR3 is TGTGCCAGCAGCTGGAGCGGGGGGCCAACAGATACGCAGTATTTT. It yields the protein CASSWSGGPTDTQYF.

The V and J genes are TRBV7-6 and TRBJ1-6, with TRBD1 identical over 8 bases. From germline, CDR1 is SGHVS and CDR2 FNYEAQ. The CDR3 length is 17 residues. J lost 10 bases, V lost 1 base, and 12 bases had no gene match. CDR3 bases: TGTGCCAGCAGCTTAGTAGGGCCAGGGGGCTTCGGATCACCCCTCCACTTT. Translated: CASSLVGPGGFGSPLHF. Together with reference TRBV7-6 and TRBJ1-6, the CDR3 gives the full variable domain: GAGVSQSPRYKVTKRGQDVALRCDPISGHVSLYWYRQALGQGPEFLTYFNYEAQQDKSGLPNDRFSAERPEGSISTLTIQRTEQRDSAMYRCASSLVGPGGFGSPLHFGNGTRLTVT.

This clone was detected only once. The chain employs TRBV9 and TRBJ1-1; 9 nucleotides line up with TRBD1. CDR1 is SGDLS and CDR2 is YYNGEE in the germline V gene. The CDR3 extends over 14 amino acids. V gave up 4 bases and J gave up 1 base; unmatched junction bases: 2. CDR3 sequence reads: CASSRQGGNTEAFF. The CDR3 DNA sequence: TGTGCCAGCAGCCGACAGGGGGGGAACACTGAAGCTTTCTTT.

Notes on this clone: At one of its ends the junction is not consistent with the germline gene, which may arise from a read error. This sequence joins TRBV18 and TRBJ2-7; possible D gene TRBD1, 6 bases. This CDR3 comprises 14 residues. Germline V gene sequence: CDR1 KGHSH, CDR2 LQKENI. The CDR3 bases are TGTGCCAGCTCCCCACTGGACAGCGCCCTCGAGCAGTACTTC. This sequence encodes CASSPLDSALEQYF.

The CDR3 loop reads CAGTGQEGIGNTIYF. CDR3 nucleotide sequence: TGTGCCGGCACGGGACAGGAAGGGATTGGAAACACCATATATTTT. The chain combines TRBV2 with TRBJ1-3; 8 bases fit TRBD1. The CDR3 consists of 15 residues. Germline assignment: CDR1 SNHLY and CDR2 FYNNEI. The J segment lost 3 bases and the V segment lost 11 bases, leaving 12 bases of the junction unmatched. Supplemented by reference TRBV2 and TRBJ1-3, the full variable domain reads EPEVTQTPSHQVTQMGQEVILRCVPISNHLYFYWYRQILGQKVEFLVSFYNNEISEKSEIFDDQFSVERPDGSNFTLKIRSTKLEDSAMYFCAGTGQEGIGNTIYFGEGSWLTVV.

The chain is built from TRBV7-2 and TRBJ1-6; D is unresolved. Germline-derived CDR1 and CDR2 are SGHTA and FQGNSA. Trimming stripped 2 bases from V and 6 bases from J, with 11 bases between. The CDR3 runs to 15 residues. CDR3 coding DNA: TGTGCCAGCAGCTTAAGTCCGGGCCTTAATTCACCCCTCCACTTT. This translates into CASSLSPGLNSPLHF.

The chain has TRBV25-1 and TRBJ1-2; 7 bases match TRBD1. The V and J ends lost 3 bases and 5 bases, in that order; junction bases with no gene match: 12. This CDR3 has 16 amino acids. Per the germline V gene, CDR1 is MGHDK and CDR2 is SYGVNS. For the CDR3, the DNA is TGTGCCAGCAGTGATCAATCGATACAGGGGAGGTATGGCTACACCTTC. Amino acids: CASSDQSIQGRYGYTF.

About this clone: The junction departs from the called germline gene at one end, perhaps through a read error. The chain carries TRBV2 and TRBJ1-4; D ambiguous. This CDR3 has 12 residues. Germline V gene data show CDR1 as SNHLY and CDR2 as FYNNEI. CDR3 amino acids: CASSETKEKLFF. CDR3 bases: TGTGCCAGCAGTGAGACTAAGGAAAAACTGTTTTTT.

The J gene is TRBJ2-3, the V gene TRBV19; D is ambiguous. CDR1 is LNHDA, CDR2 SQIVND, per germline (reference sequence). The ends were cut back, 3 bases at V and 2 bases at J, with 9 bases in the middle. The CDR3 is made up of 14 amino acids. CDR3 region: CASSIGRNTDTQYF. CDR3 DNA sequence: TGTGCCAGTAGTATCGGGCGGAACACAGATACGCAGTATTTT.

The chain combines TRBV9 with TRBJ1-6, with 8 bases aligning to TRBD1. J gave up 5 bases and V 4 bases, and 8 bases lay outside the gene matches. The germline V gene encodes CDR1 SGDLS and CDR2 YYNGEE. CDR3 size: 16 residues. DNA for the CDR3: TGTGCCAGCAGCCCGGAATCGGGACAGGATAATTCACCCCTCCACTTT. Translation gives CASSPESGQDNSPLHF.

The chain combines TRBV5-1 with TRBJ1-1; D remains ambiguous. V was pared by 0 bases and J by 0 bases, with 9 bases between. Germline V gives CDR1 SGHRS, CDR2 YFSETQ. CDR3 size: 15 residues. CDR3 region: CASSLDGVMNTEAFF. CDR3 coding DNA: TGCGCCAGCAGCTTGGACGGGGTTATGAACACTGAAGCTTTCTTT.

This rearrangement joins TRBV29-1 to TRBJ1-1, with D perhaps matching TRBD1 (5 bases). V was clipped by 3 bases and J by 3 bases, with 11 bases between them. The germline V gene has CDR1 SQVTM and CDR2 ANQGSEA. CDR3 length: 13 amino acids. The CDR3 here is CSVEIQGHTEAFF. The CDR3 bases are TGCAGCGTTGAGATTCAGGGACACACTGAAGCTTTCTTT.

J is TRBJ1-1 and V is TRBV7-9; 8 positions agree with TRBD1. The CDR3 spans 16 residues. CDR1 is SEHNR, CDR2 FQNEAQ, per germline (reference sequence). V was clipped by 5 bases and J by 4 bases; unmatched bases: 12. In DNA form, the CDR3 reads TGTGCCAGCAGCCCGACGTTGGGGACAGGATTCACTGAAGCTTTCTTT. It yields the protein CASSPTLGTGFTEAFF.

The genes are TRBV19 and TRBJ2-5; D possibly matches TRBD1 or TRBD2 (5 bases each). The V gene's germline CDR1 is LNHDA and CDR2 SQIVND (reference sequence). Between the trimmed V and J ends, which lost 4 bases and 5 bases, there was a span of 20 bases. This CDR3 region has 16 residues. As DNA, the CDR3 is TGTGCCAGTAGTACTAAGAGGGGTCGAGGTGGGGAGACCCAGTACTTC. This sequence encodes CASSTKRGRGGETQYF.

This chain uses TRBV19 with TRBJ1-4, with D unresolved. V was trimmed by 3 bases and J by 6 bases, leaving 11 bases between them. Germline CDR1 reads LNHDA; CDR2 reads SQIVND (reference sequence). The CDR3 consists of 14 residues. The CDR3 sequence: CASSIFYSYEKLFF. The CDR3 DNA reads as TGTGCCAGTAGTATTTTTTACAGCTATGAAAAACTGTTTTTT.

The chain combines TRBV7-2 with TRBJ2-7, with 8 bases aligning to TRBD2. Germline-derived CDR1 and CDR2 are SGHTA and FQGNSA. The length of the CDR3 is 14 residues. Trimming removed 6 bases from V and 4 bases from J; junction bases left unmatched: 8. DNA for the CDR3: TGTGCCAGCAGATCTCGGGGGGGGGAATACGAGCAGTACTTC. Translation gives CASRSRGGEYEQYF.

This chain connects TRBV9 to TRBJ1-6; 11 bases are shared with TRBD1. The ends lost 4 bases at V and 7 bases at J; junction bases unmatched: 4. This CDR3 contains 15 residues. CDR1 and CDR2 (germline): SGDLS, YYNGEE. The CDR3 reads CASSFGTGGNSPLHF. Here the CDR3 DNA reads TGTGCCAGCAGCTTTGGGACAGGGGGAAATTCACCCCTCCACTTT.

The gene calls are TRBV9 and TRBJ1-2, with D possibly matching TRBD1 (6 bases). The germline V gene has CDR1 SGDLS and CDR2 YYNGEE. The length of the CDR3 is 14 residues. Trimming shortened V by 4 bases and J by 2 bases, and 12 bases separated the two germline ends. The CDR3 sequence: CASSTGQGNYGYTF. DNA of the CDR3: TGTGCCAGCAGCACAGGGCAAGGAAACTATGGCTACACCTTC.

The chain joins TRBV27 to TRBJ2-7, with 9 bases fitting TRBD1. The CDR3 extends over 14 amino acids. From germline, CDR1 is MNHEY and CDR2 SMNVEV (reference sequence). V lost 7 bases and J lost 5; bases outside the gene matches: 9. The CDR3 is CASISRDRENEQYF. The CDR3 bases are TGTGCCAGCATTAGCCGGGACAGGGAGAACGAGCAGTACTTC.

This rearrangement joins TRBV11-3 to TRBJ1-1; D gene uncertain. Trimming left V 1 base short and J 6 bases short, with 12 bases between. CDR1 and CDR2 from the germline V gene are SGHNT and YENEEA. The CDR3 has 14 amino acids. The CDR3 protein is CASSLGHSRAEAFF. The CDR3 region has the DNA TGTGCCAGCAGCTTAGGACACAGTAGAGCTGAAGCTTTCTTT. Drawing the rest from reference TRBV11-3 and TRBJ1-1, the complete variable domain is EAGVVQSPRYKIIEKKQPVAFWCNPISGHNTLYWYLQNLGQGPELLIRYENEEAVDDSQLPKDRFSAERLKGVDSTLKIQPAELGDSAVYLCASSLGHSRAEAFFGQGTRLTVV.

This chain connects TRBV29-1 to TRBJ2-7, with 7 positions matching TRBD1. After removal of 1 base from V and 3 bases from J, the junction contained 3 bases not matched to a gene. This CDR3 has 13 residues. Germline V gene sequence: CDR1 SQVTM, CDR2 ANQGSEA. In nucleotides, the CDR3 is TGCAGCGTTGAAGGGACAGGAAACTACGAGCAGTACTTC. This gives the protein CSVEGTGNYEQYF.

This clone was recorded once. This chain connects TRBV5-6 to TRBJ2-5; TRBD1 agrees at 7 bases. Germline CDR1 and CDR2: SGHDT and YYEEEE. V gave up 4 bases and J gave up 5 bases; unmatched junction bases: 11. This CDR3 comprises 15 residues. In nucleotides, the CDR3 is TGTGCCAGCAGCCCTTGGGGACAGACGATGGAGACCCAGTACTTC. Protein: CASSPWGQTMETQYF.

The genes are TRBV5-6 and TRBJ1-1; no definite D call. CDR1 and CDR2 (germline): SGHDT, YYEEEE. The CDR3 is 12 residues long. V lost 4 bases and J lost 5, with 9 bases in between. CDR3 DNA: TGTGCCAGCAGCCGTAGAGATACTGAAGCTTTCTTT. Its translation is CASSRRDTEAFF.

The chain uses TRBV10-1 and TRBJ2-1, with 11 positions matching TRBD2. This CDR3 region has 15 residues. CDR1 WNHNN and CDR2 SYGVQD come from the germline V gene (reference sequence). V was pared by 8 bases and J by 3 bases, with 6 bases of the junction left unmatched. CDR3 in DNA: TGCGCCAGCCAGAAGACTAGCGGGGACTACAATGAGCAGTTCTTC. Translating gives CASQKTSGDYNEQFF.

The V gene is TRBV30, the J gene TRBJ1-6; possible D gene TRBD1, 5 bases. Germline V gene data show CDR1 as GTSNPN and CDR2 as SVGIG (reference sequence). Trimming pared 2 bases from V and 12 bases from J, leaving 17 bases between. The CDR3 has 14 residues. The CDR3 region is CAWSPWGTRIPLHF. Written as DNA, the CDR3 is TGTGCCTGGAGTCCCTGGGGCACTCGTATACCCCTCCACTTT.

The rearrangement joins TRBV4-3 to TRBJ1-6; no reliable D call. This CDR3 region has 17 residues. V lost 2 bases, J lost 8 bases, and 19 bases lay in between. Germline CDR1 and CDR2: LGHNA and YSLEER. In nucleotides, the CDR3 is TGCGCCAGCAGCCAATCGGCAGTCCCGAAATCCGATTCACCCCTCCACTTT. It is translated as CASSQSAVPKSDSPLHF.